Listed below are T cell receptor beta chains from one sample, sequenced in a study of blood T cells in healthy people across ages. In TCRdb, the 5' RACE reads were re-called with MiXCR into one record per CDR3 protein. The sample includes over a million distinct CDR3 sequences, approximately 38% of them seen just once. The sequenced material came from blood. The receptors come from a woman between 18 and 29 years old in good health. The CDR3 runs from the conserved cysteine through the conserved F or W. Fields, in order: D gene, clone size, V gene, J gene, CDR3 protein, CDR3 DNA. A D gene is named only where the DNA matches it firmly. Clone size is shown for a subset of rows, as once, few, many or a class of expanded clone.

NA,NA,TRBV18,TRBJ2-4,CASSPEIPGHIRDNEQYF,TGTGCCAGCTCACCAGAGATACCAGGTCATATACGGGACAATGAGCAGTACTTC
NA,few,TRBV21-1,TRBJ2-1,CAPGQRNNEQFF,TGTGCTCCCGGACAGCGAAACAATGAGCAGTTCTTC
NA,NA,TRBV7-6,TRBJ2-3,CASSLDTGQLSDTQYF,TGTGCCAGCAGCTTAGATACAGGTCAGCTTTCGGATACGCAGTATTTT
NA,few,TRBV5-1,TRBJ1-2,CASSLAKGNYGYTF,TGCGCCAGCAGCTTGGCCAAGGGAAACTATGGCTACACCTTC
NA,few,TRBV12-3/TRBV12-4,TRBJ2-7,CASSFSSGQGEQYF,TGTGCCAGCAGTTTCAGTTCAGGGCAGGGCGAGCAGTACTTC
TRBD1,few,TRBV5-1,TRBJ2-1,CASSLGQGVFDEQFF,TGCGCCAGCAGCTTGGGACAGGGCGTTTTCGATGAGCAGTTCTTC
TRBD1,NA,TRBV12-3/TRBV12-4,TRBJ1-5,CASSLTRDRGTQPQHF,TGTGCCAGCAGCCTTACCCGGGACAGGGGGACCCAGCCCCAGCATTTT
TRBD2,NA,TRBV7-9,TRBJ2-3,CASSPSSGTRTDTQYF,TGTGCCAGCAGCCCCTCTAGCGGGACCCGCACAGATACGCAGTATTTT
NA,NA,TRBV20-1,TRBJ1-1,CSARDGVAGNTEAFF,TGCAGTGCTAGAGATGGGGTCGCGGGGAACACTGAAGCTTTCTTT
TRBD1,once,TRBV24-1,TRBJ2-1,CATSDRRTGSNEQFF,TGTGCCACCAGTGATCGCCGGACAGGCAGCAATGAGCAGTTCTTC
NA,NA,TRBV28,TRBJ2-7,CASKPATGYEQYF,TGTGCCAGCAAACCTGCGACAGGATACGAGCAGTACTTC
NA,NA,TRBV6-1,TRBJ1-2,CASREDFYGYTF,TGTGCCAGCAGGGAGGACTTCTATGGCTACACCTTC
NA,NA,TRBV7-9,TRBJ2-3,CASSLAGPGGADTQYF,TGTGCCAGCAGCTTAGCGGGGCCAGGGGGGGCAGATACGCAGTATTTT
TRBD2,few,TRBV12-5,TRBJ2-7,CASGSTSGSYEQYF,TGTGCTAGTGGTTCCACTAGCGGGAGTTACGAGCAGTACTTC
NA,few,TRBV12-3/TRBV12-4,TRBJ2-6,CASSLTPHVGGANVLTF,TGTGCCAGCAGTTTAACCCCCCATGTCGGTGGGGCCAACGTCCTGACTTTC
NA,few,TRBV7-3,TRBJ2-7,CASSLQPAGGYEQYF,TGTGCCAGCAGCTTACAGCCGGCAGGAGGGTACGAGCAGTACTTC
TRBD1,once,TRBV6-1,TRBJ1-1,CASYNRGNTEAFF,TGTGCCAGTTATAACAGGGGTAACACTGAAGCTTTCTTT
NA,once,TRBV6-1,TRBJ1-2,CASSADDWLGYTF,TGTGCCAGCAGCGCCGACGACTGGTTGGGCTACACCTTC
NA,NA,TRBV13,TRBJ2-3,CTSSSTTQTLTDTQYF,TGTACCAGCAGCTCCACGACCCAAACTCTCACAGATACGCAGTATTTT
TRBD1,NA,TRBV2,TRBJ1-1,CASSEGQDGDEAFF,TGTGCCAGCAGTGAGGGACAGGACGGGGATGAAGCTTTCTTT
TRBD2,NA,TRBV20-1,TRBJ2-3,CSARGPSGVLSTDTQYF,TGCAGTGCTAGGGGTCCTAGCGGGGTTCTGAGCACAGATACGCAGTATTTT
NA,few,TRBV6-5,TRBJ1-5,CASSYSPTGSGQPQHF,TGTGCCAGCAGTTACTCGCCAACAGGGAGCGGGCAGCCCCAGCATTTT
TRBD2,NA,TRBV11-2,TRBJ2-7,CASTLSGRTSREGGNEQYF,TGTGCCAGCACCCTTTCCGGGCGGACTAGCAGGGAAGGGGGAAATGAGCAGTACTTC
NA,once,TRBV7-6,TRBJ1-6,CASSLGSPAINSPLHF,TGTGCCAGCAGCTTAGGGTCCCCCGCTATTAATTCACCCCTCCACTTT
TRBD1,NA,TRBV20-1,TRBJ1-5,CSAKHKGDRVGSNQPQHF,TGCAGTGCCAAACACAAGGGGGACAGAGTGGGGAGCAATCAGCCCCAGCATTTT
TRBD2,few,TRBV18,TRBJ2-1,CASSPGTSFLNEQFF,TGTGCCAGCTCACCAGGGACTAGCTTTTTGAATGAGCAGTTCTTC
NA,NA,TRBV20-1,TRBJ2-1,CSANNYNEQFF,TGCAGTGCCAATAACTACAATGAGCAGTTCTTC
NA,NA,TRBV21-1,TRBJ1-1,CASSNLPPSPEAFF,TGTGCCAGCAGCAATTTGCCCCCCAGCCCTGAAGCTTTCTTT
TRBD2,once,TRBV4-1,TRBJ2-4,CASSPVLAGAKSIQYF,TGCGCCAGCAGCCCCGTACTAGCGGGAGCCAAAAGCATTCAGTACTTC
NA,NA,TRBV20-1,TRBJ2-7,CSASPNYEQYF,TGCAGTGCTAGCCCGAATTACGAGCAGTACTTC
NA,NA,TRBV4-1,TRBJ1-1,CASSQRQEMGTEAFF,TGCGCCAGCAGCCAGCGACAGGAGATGGGCACTGAAGCTTTCTTT
NA,NA,TRBV27,TRBJ2-1,CASSFRGERKPNEQFF,TGTGCCAGCAGTTTCCGGGGAGAACGGAAACCCAATGAGCAGTTCTTC
NA,NA,TRBV5-8,TRBJ1-1,CASSLAASRPNTEAFF,TGTGCCAGCAGCTTGGCGGCGTCGAGACCGAACACTGAAGCTTTCTTT
NA,NA,TRBV7-2,TRBJ2-2,CASSVGAGAAHTGELFF,TGTGCCAGCAGTGTTGGGGCCGGTGCCGCACACACCGGGGAGCTGTTTTTT
TRBD1,NA,TRBV9,TRBJ1-2,CASSVGQGGNGYTF,TGTGCCAGCAGCGTAGGACAGGGGGGGAATGGCTACACCTTC
NA,few,TRBV6-2/TRBV6-3,TRBJ2-1,CASSWASVNYNEQFF,TGTGCCAGCAGTTGGGCTAGCGTCAACTACAATGAGCAGTTCTTC
NA,many,TRBV21-1,TRBJ1-2,CASTRGQTNYGYTF,TGTGCCAGCACCCGGGGCCAAACTAACTATGGCTACACCTTC
NA,NA,TRBV2,TRBJ2-3,CASGRIPGTDTQYF,TGTGCCAGCGGGAGGATCCCAGGCACAGATACGCAGTATTTT
NA,few,TRBV15,TRBJ2-7,CATSRDQGPAYEQYF,TGTGCCACCAGCAGAGATCAGGGGCCCGCCTACGAGCAGTACTTC
NA,NA,TRBV27,TRBJ2-3,CASSPIAASTDTQYF,TGTGCCAGCAGCCCTATAGCGGCTAGCACAGATACGCAGTATTTT
TRBD2,NA,TRBV12-3/TRBV12-4,TRBJ2-7,CASSPSGGEYEQYF,TGTGCCAGCAGTCCCAGCGGGGGGGAGTACGAGCAGTACTTC
NA,NA,TRBV20-1,TRBJ1-3,CSAKPYYPPGNTIYF,TGCAGTGCTAAACCATACTACCCTCCTGGAAACACCATATATTTT